This T cell receptor beta chain originates from a study of identical twins. This clonotype appeared many times. Trimming cost V 8 bases and J 0 bases, with 23 bases left between them. This CDR3 has 17 amino acids. CDR1 and CDR2 from the germline V gene are SQVTM and ANQGSEA. MiXCR was run by TCRdb on the 5' RACE reads, yielding one entry per CDR3 protein. The data show 310,000 or so distinct CDR3 sequences, with approximately 8.5% seen just once and 2.1% held by the top ten. The data also belong to a second study, concerning yellow fever vaccine responses in identical twins.

The TCR comes from a woman aged 18-29 years in good health. The specimen sequenced was memory (CD45RO+) T cells sorted from blood. The rearrangement links TRBV29-1 to TRBJ2-1, with D perhaps matching TRBD1 or TRBD2 (5 bases each). The CDR3 DNA reads TGCAGCTCTAACGGGCCTAGGGACGACGGCTCCTACAATGAGCAGTTCTTC. Translation: CSSNGPRDDGSYNEQFF.